The 29 T cell receptor beta chains reported below all come from one sample, sequenced in a study of T cells expressing NK-cell markers. TCRdb reanalyzed the 5' RACE reads, giving one entry per CDR3 protein sequence and no DNA. The repertoire table contains about 540,000 distinct CDR3 sequences. The sequencing input was blood T cells: a sorted CD56 or NKG2C T cell subset, CD4+ or CD8+ T cells, or bulk PBMC T cells (not recorded which). The receptor set was obtained from a man younger than 35 in good health.

This chain joins TRBV7-8 and TRBJ1-1. There are 15 residues in the CDR3. Germline loops: CDR1 SGHVS, CDR2 FQNEAQ. This CDR3 is CASSPSQGMNTEAFF.

V gene TRBV12-3 or TRBV12-4 combines with J gene TRBJ2-1; no DNA is available, so the TRBD1 call from TCRdb remains unchecked. The CDR3 length is 16 residues. CDR3 region: CASSLILWGEKNEQFF.

The genes are TRBV4-1 and TRBJ1-5; TCRdb names TRBD1, which stays unverified in the absence of DNA. The CDR3 runs to 15 residues. Germline V CDR1 and CDR2: MGHRA, YSYEKL. This CDR3 reads CASSQAPQGNQPQHF.

This chain links TRBV12-3 or TRBV12-4 with TRBJ2-5; TCRdb's D call of TRBD1 is untestable without DNA. The CDR3 extends over 15 amino acids. This CDR3 reads CASSPKGTGLKTQYF.

The rearrangement links TRBV7-6 to TRBJ2-2. The CDR3 is 16 amino acids. In germline, CDR1 is SGHVS, CDR2 FNYEAQ. The CDR3: CASSLRNQENTGELFF.

CDR3 protein: CASSQPGRGEEQYF. The chain links TRBV27 to TRBJ2-7; the D call from TCRdb, TRBD1, cannot be confirmed without DNA. Looked up from germline, CDR1 is MNHEY and CDR2 is SMNVEV (reference sequence). The CDR3 has 14 amino acids.

This chain's CDR3 is CASSSTRLGTSEKAETQYF. The genes are TRBV11-1 and TRBJ2-5; the D call of TRBD2 rests on TCRdb alone, since no DNA is present to check it. Germline V gives CDR1 SGHAT, CDR2 FQDESV (reference sequence). The CDR3 contains 19 residues.

The chain is built from TRBV12-3 or TRBV12-4 and TRBJ1-2; TCRdb indicates TRBD1, and absent DNA this call remains unverified. The CDR3 runs 13 residues. CDR3 in amino acids: CASSEPQGHGYTF.

The rearrangement joins TRBV11-3 to TRBJ2-1; the D gene TCRdb calls, TRBD2, cannot be checked with no DNA. Germline V lookup: CDR1 SGHNT, CDR2 YENEEA. This CDR3 is built from 15 residues. CDR3 sequence reads: CASSPREGRGDEQFF.

This chain links TRBV12-3 or TRBV12-4 with TRBJ2-3; there is no DNA to check the TCRdb D call of TRBD2. The CDR3 loop spans 15 amino acids. CDR3 protein: CASSRLATSTDTQYF.

J is TRBJ2-1 and V is TRBV5-5; lacking DNA, the TRBD1 call made by TCRdb goes unchecked. The CDR3 has 17 amino acids. Germline assignment: CDR1 SGHKS and CDR2 YYEKEE (reference sequence). The CDR3 loop reads CASSSPRGQGFYNEQFF.

This rearrangement joins TRBV18 to TRBJ2-2. Per the germline V gene, CDR1 is KGHSH and CDR2 is LQKENI. The CDR3 covers 15 residues. The CDR3 protein is CASSREVVNTGELFF.

The gene calls are TRBV12-3 or TRBV12-4 and TRBJ1-4. This CDR3 region has 15 residues. CDR3 amino acids: CASSVTGGVEGKLFF.

The chain links TRBV5-5 to TRBJ2-2; no DNA is available, so the TRBD1 call from TCRdb remains unchecked. The CDR3 is 18 residues long. The germline CDR1 and CDR2 sequences are SGHKS and YYEKEE (reference sequence). This CDR3 reads CASSLASGERANTGELFF.

The chain joins TRBV4-3 to TRBJ2-1; TCRdb's D call, TRBD2, is unchecked because there is no DNA. The length of the CDR3 is 17 residues. Germline V lookup: CDR1 LGHNA, CDR2 YSLEER. The CDR3 sequence: CASSQGTSGAQGNEQFF.

The rearrangement uses TRBV5-6 and TRBJ2-3; the D call of TRBD1 rests on TCRdb alone, since no DNA is present to check it. Germline V gene data show CDR1 as SGHDT and CDR2 as YYEEEE. The CDR3 runs to 13 residues. This chain's CDR3 is CATAGGPTDTQYF.

The chain uses TRBV20-1 and TRBJ2-1; TCRdb's assignment of TRBD1 cannot be checked, as there is no DNA. Germline V gene sequence: CDR1 DFQATT, CDR2 SNEGSKA (reference sequence). This CDR3 has 15 residues. The CDR3 loop is CSARATRGPYNEQFF.

This chain uses TRBV5-1 with TRBJ1-5; TCRdb designates TRBD1, a call that cannot be tested without DNA. The V gene's germline CDR1 is SGHRS and CDR2 YFSETQ. This CDR3 is 15 amino acids long. The CDR3 here is CASRSGPGINQPQHF.

This chain links TRBV18 with TRBJ1-1. The CDR3 is made up of 15 amino acids. CDR1 is KGHSH, CDR2 LQKENI, per germline. CDR3 residues: CASSPGSTGGGEAFF. The entire variable domain, with the rest obtained from reference TRBV18 and TRBJ1-1, is as follows: NAGVMQNPRHLVRRRGQEARLRCSPMKGHSHVYWYRQLPEEGLKFMVYLQKENIIDESGMPKERFSAEFPKEGPSILRIQQVVRGDSAAYFCASSPGSTGGGEAFFGQGTRLTVV.

V is TRBV12-3 or TRBV12-4 and J is TRBJ1-3. The CDR3 extends over 18 amino acids. CDR3 amino acids: CASSLISGVGVPGNTIYF.

The chain couples TRBV6-1 to TRBJ2-1; no DNA is available, so the TRBD2 call from TCRdb remains unchecked. CDR3 length: 15 amino acids. Per germline, CDR1 MNHNS and CDR2 SASEGT. This CDR3 reads CASSLVAGGPSEQFF.

The J gene is TRBJ2-3, the V gene TRBV7-9; TCRdb selects TRBD1, and the lack of DNA leaves this call unchecked. Germline assignment: CDR1 SEHNR and CDR2 FQNEAQ (reference sequence). This CDR3 region has 15 residues. The CDR3 here is CASSLYEGATDTQYF.

This chain joins TRBV6-1 and TRBJ1-6; the D call from TCRdb, TRBD1, cannot be confirmed without DNA. CDR3 length: 15 amino acids. The germline V gene has CDR1 MNHNS and CDR2 SASEGT. This CDR3 is CASSPRVSYNSPLHF.

The chain recombines TRBV7-9 with TRBJ1-1. The CDR3 extends over 16 amino acids. CDR1 and CDR2 from the germline V gene are SEHNR and FQNEAQ (reference sequence). The CDR3 here is CASSPRSTSKNTEAFF.

The chain links TRBV12-3 or TRBV12-4 to TRBJ2-1; the D gene TCRdb calls, TRBD2, cannot be checked with no DNA. The CDR3 has 17 residues. The CDR3 spells CASSLESLAGTYNEQFF.

The chain recombines TRBV11-2 with TRBJ2-5. Per the germline V gene, CDR1 is SGHAT and CDR2 is FQNNGV. This CDR3 has 16 residues. The CDR3 region is CASSLDLASVGETQYF.

The chain has TRBV12-3 or TRBV12-4 and TRBJ2-1; TCRdb outputs TRBD1, but without DNA this stays unchecked. The CDR3 length is 15 residues. The CDR3 sequence is CASSLSGTAYNEQFF.

V gene TRBV18 combines with J gene TRBJ1-6; without DNA, the TCRdb call of TRBD1 cannot be checked. CDR3 length equals 14 residues. Germline V lookup: CDR1 KGHSH, CDR2 LQKENI. The chain's CDR3 is CASSPNPGQSPLHF. Variable domain in full (rest from reference TRBV18 and TRBJ1-6): NAGVMQNPRHLVRRRGQEARLRCSPMKGHSHVYWYRQLPEEGLKFMVYLQKENIIDESGMPKERFSAEFPKEGPSILRIQQVVRGDSAAYFCASSPNPGQSPLHFGNGTRLTVT.

V is TRBV6-5 and J is TRBJ2-7; no DNA is available, so the TRBD1 call from TCRdb remains unchecked. This CDR3 comprises 15 residues. CDR1 is MNHEY, CDR2 SVGAGI, per germline. The CDR3 here is CASSYQVTGSYEQYF.